Shown below are 3 T cell receptor beta chains from a single sample sequenced in a study of shared clonotypes between healthy human individuals. Libraries were prepared by immunoSEQ multiplex PCR; TCRdb keeps only in-frame clonotypes and omits some of them. The data show hundreds of thousands of clones, around four fifths seen once. Sequencing was carried out using memory CD4+ T cells sorted from blood. Subset defined: CD45RA-negative fraction. The receptors derive from a man aged 25 to 40 in good health.

The chain is built from TRBV7-2 and TRBJ2-3; TRBD2 matches 7 bases. The CDR3 spans 14 residues. V lost 3 bases and J lost 0; bases outside the gene matches: 0. Germline-derived CDR1 and CDR2 are SGHTA and FQGNSA. The CDR3 nucleotides are TGTGCCAGCAGCTTCGGGGGGAGCACAGATACGCAGTATTTT. Translated: CASSFGGSTDTQYF.

The chain carries TRBV15 and TRBJ2-1; D possibly uses TRBD1 or TRBD2 (5 bases each). CDR3 length: 15 amino acids. Between the trimmed V and J ends, which lost 4 bases and 7 bases, there was a span of 17 bases. In germline, CDR1 is LNHNV, CDR2 YYDKDF (reference sequence). This CDR3 reads CATSNTGRLANEQFF. In nucleotides, the CDR3 is TGTGCCACCAGCAATACGGGGCGCCTGGCAAATGAGCAGTTCTTC. Using reference TRBV15 and TRBJ2-1 for the parts outside the CDR3, the full variable domain is DAMVIQNPRYQVTQFGKPVTLSCSQTLNHNVMYWYQQKSSQAPKLLFHYYDKDFNNEADTPDNFQSRRPNTSFCFLDIRSPGLGDTAMYLCATSNTGRLANEQFFGPGTRLTVL.

The chain recombines TRBV6-1 with TRBJ2-2; D is unclear. CDR3 length equals 14 residues. Trimming stripped 6 bases from V and 1 base from J, with 9 bases between. Germline loops: CDR1 MNHNS, CDR2 SASEGT. CDR3 in amino acids: CASSRDENTGELFF. CDR3 DNA: TGTGCCAGCAGCCGTGACGAGAACACCGGGGAGCTGTTTTTT.